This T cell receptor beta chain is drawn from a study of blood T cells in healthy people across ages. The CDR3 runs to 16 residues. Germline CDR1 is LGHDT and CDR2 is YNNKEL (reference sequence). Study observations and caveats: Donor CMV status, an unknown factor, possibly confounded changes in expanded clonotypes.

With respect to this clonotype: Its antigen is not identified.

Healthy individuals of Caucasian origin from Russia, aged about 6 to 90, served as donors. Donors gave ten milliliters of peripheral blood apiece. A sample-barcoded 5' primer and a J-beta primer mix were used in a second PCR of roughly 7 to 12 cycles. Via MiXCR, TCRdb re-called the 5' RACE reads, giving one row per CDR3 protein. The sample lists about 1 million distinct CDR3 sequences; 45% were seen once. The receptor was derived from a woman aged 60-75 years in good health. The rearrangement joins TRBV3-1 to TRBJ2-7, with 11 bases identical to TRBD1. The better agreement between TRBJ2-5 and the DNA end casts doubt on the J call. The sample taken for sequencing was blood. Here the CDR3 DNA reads TGTGCCAGCAGCCACCGACGGACAGGGGGCGAAGAGACCCAGTACTTC. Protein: CASSHRRTGGEETQYF.